A single sample is the source of the 25 T cell receptor beta chains below, sequenced in a study of vaccination and CD4 T cells after COVID-19. These receptors' targets are unknown. Treatment noted: approximately 10-day PBMC culture with coronavirus spike peptide pools or control peptides (ViraFEST assay). Cultured CD4+ T-cell DNA underwent Oncomine TCR Beta short-read sequencing. MiXCR, applied by TCRdb to the PCR reads, yields one record per CDR3 protein. Here the sample spans about 15,000 distinct CDR3 sequences, about 50% being singletons. The source was CD4+ T cells from blood, cultured in vitro, collected before SARS-CoV-2 vaccination. These receptors originate from a human donor who had recovered from COVID-19.

This sequence joins TRBV5-6 and TRBJ2-7, with TRBD2 matching 7 bases. Germline lookup yields CDR1 SGHDT and CDR2 YYEEEE. The J segment lost 2 bases and the V segment lost 4 bases, leaving 6 bases of the junction unmatched. This CDR3 spans 14 amino acids. The CDR3 spells CASSLGTTPYEQYF. For the CDR3, the DNA is TGTGCCAGCAGCCTCGGGACTACCCCCTACGAGCAGTACTTC.

This clonotype was observed a few times. The V call is TRBV15, the J call TRBJ2-7; a possible D gene is TRBD2 (6 bases). Germline CDR1 and CDR2: LNHNV and YYDKDF (reference sequence). This CDR3 has 12 amino acids. V lost 2 bases to trimming and J lost 7 bases, with 9 bases between them. As DNA, the CDR3 is TGTGCCACCAGCAGACCTGGGGGGGAGCAGTACTTC. Amino acid sequence: CATSRPGGEQYF.

The V and J genes are TRBV7-2 and TRBJ1-4; 8 bases fit TRBD1. V was clipped by 3 bases and J by 7 bases; unmatched bases: 7. The V gene's germline CDR1 is SGHTA and CDR2 FQGNSA. CDR3 size: 15 residues. The CDR3 DNA sequence: TGTGCCAGCAGCTTCGGACAGGGTCCTATTGAAAAACTGTTTTTT. It is translated as CASSFGQGPIEKLFF. The full variable domain, completed using reference TRBV7-2 and TRBJ1-4, is GAGVSQSPSNKVTEKGKDVELRCDPISGHTALYWYRQSLGQGLEFLIYFQGNSAPDKSGLPSDRFSAERTGGSVSTLTIQRTQQEDSAVYLCASSFGQGPIEKLFFGSGTQLSVL.

In this sample, this clonotype turned up a few times. The J gene is TRBJ1-1, the V gene TRBV6-2 or TRBV6-3, with 7 bases fitting TRBD1. The CDR3 contains 14 residues. J gave up 4 bases and V 6 bases, and 8 bases lay outside the gene matches. CDR1 is MNHEY and CDR2 is SVGEGT in the germline V gene. Here the CDR3 reads CASSPGQWGTEAFF. The DNA for the CDR3 is TGTGCCAGCAGCCCGGGACAGTGGGGCACTGAAGCTTTCTTT.

This clonotype was seen only a few times. V gene TRBV7-6 combines with J gene TRBJ1-5; D is unresolved. The V end lost 1 base, the J end lost 6 bases, and 7 bases lay between the germline ends. CDR3 length: 13 amino acids. The germline V gene has CDR1 SGHVS and CDR2 FNYEAQ. CDR3: CASSLGGSQPQHF. The DNA for the CDR3 is TGTGCCAGCAGCTTAGGTGGCAGTCAGCCCCAGCATTTT.

CDR3 residues: CASSPTAGSNQPQHF. For the CDR3, the DNA is TGTGCCAGCTCACCAACTGCAGGGAGCAATCAGCCCCAGCATTTT. The chain combines TRBV18 with TRBJ1-5; D is possibly TRBD1 (5 bases). V lost 2 bases and J lost 1, with 9 bases in between. Germline values: CDR1 KGHSH, CDR2 LQKENI. The CDR3 extends over 15 amino acids.

The genes are TRBV6-1 and TRBJ2-3; TRBD2 agrees at 7 bases. With V trimmed by 4 bases and J by 3 bases, 7 bases remained unmatched. This CDR3 has 15 residues. Germline values: CDR1 MNHNS, CDR2 SASEGT. DNA for the CDR3: TGTGCCAGCAGTGTGGAGGCGCGGGGGACAGATACGCAGTATTTT. It yields the protein CASSVEARGTDTQYF.

This chain uses TRBV6-2 or TRBV6-3 with TRBJ1-1; no definite D call. The CDR3 covers 12 residues. V was trimmed by 8 bases and J by 5 bases, leaving 12 bases between them. Germline CDR1 is MNHEY and CDR2 is SVGEGT. Here the CDR3 DNA reads TGTGCCAGCTTAAGGACGGCGACTGAAGCTTTCTTT. Translation gives CASLRTATEAFF.

The chain couples TRBV10-3 to TRBJ2-3; 9 nucleotides agree with TRBD2. The CDR3 sequence is 15 residues long. The germline CDR1 and CDR2 sequences are ENHRY and SYGVKD. V was clipped by 6 bases and J by 2 bases; unmatched bases: 6. CDR3 nucleotides: TGTGCCATCAGGGAAGCGGGGGGTATCACAGATACGCAGTATTTT. This encodes CAIREAGGITDTQYF.

V is TRBV4-3 and J is TRBJ1-2; the D is unclear. This CDR3 is built from 15 residues. Germline assignment: CDR1 LGHNA and CDR2 YSLEER. V lost 0 bases, J lost 0 bases, and 8 bases lay in between. The CDR3 DNA sequence: TGCGCCAGCAGCCAAGATGGCGGAGCTAACTATGGCTACACCTTC. This sequence encodes CASSQDGGANYGYTF.

J is TRBJ1-2 and V is TRBV20-1; D is perhaps TRBD1 (6 bases). This CDR3 has 13 residues. Deletions cut 7 bases from V and 7 bases from J, with 19 bases between. The germline gives CDR1 DFQATT, CDR2 SNEGSKA (reference sequence). The CDR3 reads CSGGAAGAGGYTF. The CDR3 nucleotides are TGCAGTGGAGGCGCCGCGGGGGCTGGTGGCTACACCTTC.

The chain is built from TRBV12-3 or TRBV12-4 and TRBJ1-2; D gene ambiguous. Trimming removed 1 base from V and 3 bases from J, with 6 bases in between. The CDR3 is 13 amino acids. The CDR3 is CASSLDRYYGYTF. CDR3 DNA sequence: TGTGCCAGCAGTTTAGACCGGTACTATGGCTACACCTTC.

In its sample, this clonotype was seen a few times. This chain connects TRBV19 to TRBJ1-5, with D uncertain. Trimming took 5 bases from V and 3 from J, leaving 11 bases between them. Germline V gene sequence: CDR1 LNHDA, CDR2 SQIVND (reference sequence). The CDR3 sequence is 14 residues long. CDR3 in amino acids: CASSQDGFNQPQHF. The CDR3 DNA reads as TGTGCCAGTAGTCAGGACGGGTTCAATCAGCCCCAGCATTTT. Together with reference TRBV19 and TRBJ1-5, the CDR3 gives the full variable domain: DGGITQSPKYLFRKEGQNVTLSCEQNLNHDAMYWYRQDPGQGLRLIYYSQIVNDFQKGDIAEGYSVSREKKESFPLTVTSAQKNPTAFYLCASSQDGFNQPQHFGDGTRLSIL.

This clonotype turned up a few times. The rearrangement joins TRBV4-3 to TRBJ1-5; D is perhaps TRBD1 (5 bases). The germline gives CDR1 LGHNA, CDR2 YSLEER. The CDR3 spans 15 residues. V was clipped by 4 bases and J by 4 bases, with 14 bases between them. The CDR3 loop reads CASSPEGRVNQPQHF. The DNA of the CDR3 is TGCGCCAGCAGCCCAGAGGGGAGGGTTAATCAGCCCCAGCATTTT.

This chain uses TRBV7-3 with TRBJ1-1, with a weak D call TRBD1 (6 bases). The ends were cut back, 5 bases at V and 1 base at J, with 26 bases in the middle. CDR3 size: 19 residues. Per germline, CDR1 SGHTA and CDR2 FQGTGA. The CDR3 nucleotides are TGTGCCAGCAGCCTCAACCGGATTTCGAAAAGGGGGGCGAACACTGAAGCTTTCTTT. Its translation: CASSLNRISKRGANTEAFF.

The rearrangement joins TRBV20-1 to TRBJ2-7; the match to TRBD1 covers 9 bases. CDR3 length: 14 residues. With V trimmed by 7 bases and J by 6 bases, 13 bases remained unmatched. Germline V gene lookup returns CDR1 DFQATT and CDR2 SNEGSKA (reference sequence). CDR3 sequence: CSGGGDRAFPEQYF. The CDR3, as DNA: TGCAGTGGTGGGGGGGACAGGGCCTTTCCCGAGCAGTACTTC.

V and J are TRBV20-1 and TRBJ1-3; perhaps TRBD1 as D (5 bases). This CDR3 comprises 13 residues. Germline CDR1 and CDR2: DFQATT and SNEGSKA (reference sequence). The CDR3: CSANPTGGNTIYF. CDR3 sequence (DNA): TGCAGCGCGAACCCCACAGGAGGAAACACCATATATTTT.

This chain uses TRBV20-1 with TRBJ1-1, with D perhaps TRBD1 (5 bases). V lost 4 bases, J lost 6 bases, and 21 bases lay in between. Germline lookup yields CDR1 DFQATT and CDR2 SNEGSKA (reference sequence). The CDR3 length is 15 residues. CDR3 residues: CSAISGVSAGPEAFF. The CDR3 DNA reads as TGCAGTGCTATATCTGGCGTCTCCGCAGGGCCTGAAGCTTTCTTT.

This chain links TRBV7-2 with TRBJ2-1; 10 bases are a match to TRBD2. V lost 1 base and J lost 5; bases outside the gene matches: 8. The germline V gene has CDR1 SGHTA and CDR2 FQGNSA. This CDR3 has 17 amino acids. The CDR3 DNA reads as TGTGCCAGCAGCTTAGGAGCTAGCGGGAGCGTCAACAATGAGCAGTTCTTC. Translating it yields CASSLGASGSVNNEQFF. Looking up the rest from reference TRBV7-2 and TRBJ2-1 gives the full variable domain: GAGVSQSPSNKVTEKGKDVELRCDPISGHTALYWYRQSLGQGLEFLIYFQGNSAPDKSGLPSDRFSAERTGGSVSTLTIQRTQQEDSAVYLCASSLGASGSVNNEQFFGPGTRLTVL.

This chain links TRBV15 with TRBJ1-4; a weak D match, TRBD1 (5 bases). The CDR3 is 14 residues long. Trimming cost V 1 base and J 8 bases, with 11 bases left between them. Per germline, CDR1 LNHNV and CDR2 YYDKDF (reference sequence). The CDR3 region is CATSRVGTEEKLFF. In nucleotides, the CDR3 is TGTGCCACCAGCAGAGTTGGGACGGAGGAAAAACTGTTTTTT.

The chain employs TRBV20-1 and TRBJ1-2; D uncertain. CDR1 is DFQATT and CDR2 is SNEGSKA in the germline V gene (reference sequence). The CDR3 loop spans 13 amino acids. V gave up 2 bases and J gave up 0 bases, with 7 bases separating them. The CDR3, as DNA: TGCAGTGCTAGAACAGAGACTAACTATGGCTACACCTTC. Translating it yields CSARTETNYGYTF.

Concerning this clonotype: A much larger clone lies a single base off, so this may be a read error. The chain recombines TRBV15 with TRBJ2-5; no reliable D call. The CDR3 sequence is 13 residues long. Looked up from germline, CDR1 is LNHNV and CDR2 is YYDKDF (reference sequence). V was pared by 0 bases and J by 6 bases, with 8 bases between. Written as DNA, the CDR3 is TGTGCCACCAGCAGAGATTTCGGCAAGACCCAGTACTTC. Translated: CATSRDFGKTQYF. Supplemented by reference TRBV15 and TRBJ2-5, the full variable domain reads DAMVIQNPRYQVTQFGKPVTLSCSQTLNHNVMYWYQQKSSQAPKLLFHYYDKDFNNEADTPDNFQSRRPNTSFCFLDIRSPGLGDTAMYLCATSRDFGKTQYFGPGTRLLVL.

This clonotype was detected only once. The gene calls are TRBV19 and TRBJ2-1, with D perhaps TRBD1 (5 bases). Germline CDR1 reads LNHDA; CDR2 reads SQIVND (reference sequence). The CDR3 sequence is 16 residues long. V was shortened by 4 bases and J by 2 bases, with 15 bases between the two germline ends. The CDR3 nucleotides are TGTGCCAGTAGTACCCGCGAGCAGGGTGCCTACAATGAGCAGTTCTTC. Its protein product is CASSTREQGAYNEQFF.

This clonotype was seen only a few times. The gene calls are TRBV6-5 and TRBJ1-1, with D possibly being TRBD1 (6 bases). Germline CDR1 reads MNHEY; CDR2 reads SVGAGI. Trimming took off 0 bases at V and 1 base at J, with 15 bases between the two ends. The CDR3 has 17 amino acids. The CDR3 sequence: CASSYSMGAGGNTEAFF. Written as DNA, the CDR3 is TGTGCCAGCAGTTACTCGATGGGGGCGGGTGGGAACACTGAAGCTTTCTTT.

The DNA for the CDR3 is TGTGCCAGCAGAGGGACAGGGGCTGGAAACACCATATATTTT. Protein: CASRGTGAGNTIYF. V and J are TRBV6-1 and TRBJ1-3; 10 positions match TRBD1. Germline V gene data show CDR1 as MNHNS and CDR2 as SASEGT. The CDR3 has 14 amino acids. J gave up 2 bases and V 6 bases, and 1 base lay outside the gene matches.